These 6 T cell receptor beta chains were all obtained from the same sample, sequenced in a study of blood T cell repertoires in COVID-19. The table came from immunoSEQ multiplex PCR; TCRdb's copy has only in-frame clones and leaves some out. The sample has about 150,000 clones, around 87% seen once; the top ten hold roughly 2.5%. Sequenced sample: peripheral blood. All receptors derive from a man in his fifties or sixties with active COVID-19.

The CDR3 coding sequence is TGTGCCAGCAGTACGGGGGGGATACTGAACACCATATATTTT. Translated: CASSTGGILNTIYF. The gene calls are TRBV6-6 and TRBJ1-3, with D perhaps matching TRBD1 (5 bases). Trimming cost V 5 bases and J 7 bases, with 15 bases left between them. Germline CDR1 MNHNY, CDR2 SVGAGI (reference sequence). There are 14 residues in the CDR3.

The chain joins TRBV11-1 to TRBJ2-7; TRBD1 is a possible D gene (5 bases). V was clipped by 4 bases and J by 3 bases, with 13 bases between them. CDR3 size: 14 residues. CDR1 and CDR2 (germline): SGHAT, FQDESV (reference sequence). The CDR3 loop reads CASSSSTGHYEQYF. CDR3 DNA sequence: TGTGCCAGCAGCTCCTCCACAGGTCACTACGAGCAGTACTTC. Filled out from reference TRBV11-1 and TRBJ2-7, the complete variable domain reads EAEVAQSPRYKITEKSQAVAFWCDPISGHATLYWYRQILGQGPELLVQFQDESVVDDSQLPKDRFSAERLKGVDSTLKIQPAELGDSAMYLCASSSSTGHYEQYFGPGTRLTVT.

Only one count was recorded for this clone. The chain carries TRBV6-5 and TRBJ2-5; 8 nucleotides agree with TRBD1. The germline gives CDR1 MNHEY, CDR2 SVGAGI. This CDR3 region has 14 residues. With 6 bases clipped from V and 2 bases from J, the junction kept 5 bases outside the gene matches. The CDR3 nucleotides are TGTGCCAGCAGCAGGGGGCAGAAACAAGAGACCCAGTACTTC. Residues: CASSRGQKQETQYF.

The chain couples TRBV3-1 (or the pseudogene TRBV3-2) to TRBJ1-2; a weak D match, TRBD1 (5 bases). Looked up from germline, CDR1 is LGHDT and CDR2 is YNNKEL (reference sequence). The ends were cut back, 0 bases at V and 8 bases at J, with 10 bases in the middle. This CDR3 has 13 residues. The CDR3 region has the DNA TGTGCCAGCAGCCAAGAACAGGTTGGGGGCTACACCTTC. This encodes CASSQEQVGGYTF.

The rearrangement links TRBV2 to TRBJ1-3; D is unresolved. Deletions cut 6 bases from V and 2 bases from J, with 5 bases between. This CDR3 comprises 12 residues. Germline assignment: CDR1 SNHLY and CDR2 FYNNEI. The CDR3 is CASREAGNTIYF. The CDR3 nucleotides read TGTGCCAGCAGAGAGGCTGGAAACACCATATATTTT.

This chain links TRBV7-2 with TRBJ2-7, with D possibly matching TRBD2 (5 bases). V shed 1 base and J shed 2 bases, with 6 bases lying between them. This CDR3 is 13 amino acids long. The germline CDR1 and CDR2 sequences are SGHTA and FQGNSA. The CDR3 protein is CASSLEAAYEQYF. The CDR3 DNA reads TGTGCCAGCAGCTTAGAAGCGGCCTACGAGCAGTACTTC. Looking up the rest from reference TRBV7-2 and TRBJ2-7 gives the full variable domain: GAGVSQSPSNKVTEKGKDVELRCDPISGHTALYWYRQSLGQGLEFLIYFQGNSAPDKSGLPSDRFSAERTGGSVSTLTIQRTQQEDSAVYLCASSLEAAYEQYFGPGTRLTVT.